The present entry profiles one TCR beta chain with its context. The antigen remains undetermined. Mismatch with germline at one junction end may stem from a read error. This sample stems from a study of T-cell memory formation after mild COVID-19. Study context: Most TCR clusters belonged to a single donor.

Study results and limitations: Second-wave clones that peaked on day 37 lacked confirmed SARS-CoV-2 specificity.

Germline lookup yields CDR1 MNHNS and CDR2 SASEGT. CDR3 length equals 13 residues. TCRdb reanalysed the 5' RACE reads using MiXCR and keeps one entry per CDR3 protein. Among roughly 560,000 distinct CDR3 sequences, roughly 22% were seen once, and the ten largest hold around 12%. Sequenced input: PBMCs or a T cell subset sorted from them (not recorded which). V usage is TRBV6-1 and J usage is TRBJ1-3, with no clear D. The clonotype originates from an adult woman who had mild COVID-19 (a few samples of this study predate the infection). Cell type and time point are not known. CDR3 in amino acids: CASSEALNLVTSF. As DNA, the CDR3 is TGTGCCAGCAGTGAAGCGCTTAACTTGGTTACCTCCTTT.